This TCR beta chain was identified during a study of shared clonotypes between healthy human individuals (dated by TCRdb to the early 2020s). About the investigation overall: The cohort included three men and a couple of women between 18 and 49 years of age. Leukapheresis yielded between about 0.9 and 10 billion PBMCs per donor. To estimate repertoire size and how much clonotypes are shared between individuals, the study performed deep sequencing of blood TCR repertoires from roughly five healthy adults. Libraries were prepared and TCR repertoires were sequenced by different laboratories using diverse techniques, in order to increase sequencing depth and limit assay-specific biases. For each donor, CD4 naive and CD4 memory were each run on three plates, CD8 naive on two plates, and CD8 memory on one plate.

Trimmed from V: 3 bases; trimmed from J: 10 bases; junction bases lacking a gene match: 11. The germline V gene provides CDR1 SGHDN and CDR2 FVKESK. Including cysteine and phenylalanine, the CDR3 has 16 amino acids. Just CDR3 DNA is preserved here, 48 bases in frame from base 1. Using the deep immunoSEQ assay, TCR CDR3 regions were amplified from genomic DNA by multiplex PCR. Extracted genomic DNA from each cell subset was distributed evenly across all wells of several immunoSEQ 96-well plates, and each plate was treated as a replicate. For sorted subsets, roughly 200 ng genomic DNA, equal to 30,000 or so T cell genomes, was loaded into each replicate PCR. The purified libraries were quantified using a Qubit 3.0 fluorometer, sized with a Bioanalyzer 2100, and then quantified again using the KAPA Library Quantification kit. Every immunoSEQ 96-well plate was sequenced on a separate single-read 150-cycle Illumina NextSeq 550 flow cell. The original methods were these. The immunoSEQ output contained only junctional sequences without quality scores, so filtering could not match that applied to full-length reads. To assign V/J genes and CDR3, sequences were annotated against IMGT germline references using PyIR, a Python wrapper for IgBLAST v1.9. Reads were filtered out if the reads had weak V/J assignments (E-value above 1e-6), no CDR3, stop codons, out-of-frame junctions, or ambiguous translated residues. V3J clonotypes were defined as sequences sharing the same inferred V gene, J gene, and CDR3 amino acid sequence. Percentage overlap between repertoires was computed as shared unique clonotypes divided by the size of the smaller repertoire. Repertoire richness was assessed with RTK rarefaction, the Chao1 estimator, and Recon v2.1 estimates of unobserved clonotypes. For all TCRbeta clonotypes obtained by the gDNA method from a few donors, generation probabilities were computed with OLGA. This immuneACCESS table, as held by TCRdb, lists in-frame sequences with V and J called but not all clones. Of the missing ones, under half trace to an unresolved V gene in checked studies; the others have no known cause. The D gene and trimming were derived from the DNA, and the V and J assignments and clone size from that table. The sample contains hundreds of thousands of clones, 85% to 95% of them found a single time. Of the sample, about 0.11% is held by the ten largest clones.

General conclusions and limits of the study: Because the study included a small number of donors, the genetic and exposure-history diversity represented was limited. Pairwise subsampling indicated that sequencing depth was expected to affect the degree of clonotype sharing among donors. About 5% of naive CD4, 3.5% of naive CD8, 2% to 2.5% of memory CD4, and 0.4% of memory CD8 clonotypes were shared across a few donors. Compared with non-shared clonotypes, the clonotypes found in all four sorted-subset donors had higher generation probabilities. Sampling was restricted to blood, and TCR repertoires in tissues likely differ from the TCR repertoires found in blood. Larger estimated clonotype richness was generally found for naive subsets than for memory subsets. Rarefaction of sorted-subset datasets indicated incomplete sequencing despite the large sequencing depth.

About this clone itself: Its cognate antigen has yet to be identified. No qualities accompany the bases; no much larger clone lies one base away.

CD8 naive samples were CD45RO-negative cells positively selected for CCR7, giving a CD45RA+CCR7+ population that excluded TemRA cells. Healthy HIV-negative adults with no recently reported acute infections or vaccinations were included as donors. Only Caucasian adults living in Nashville, Tennessee, USA were represented among the donors. After blood collection by leukapheresis, PBMCs were isolated using Ficoll-Histopaque density gradient centrifugation and then cryopreserved in the vapor phase of liquid nitrogen. Purity and quantity of every magnetically sorted T cell population were checked by analytical flow cytometry. Genomic DNA was isolated from every sorted fraction and measured by UV absorbance on a Nanodrop 2000c.

This sequence was found in a woman aged 25 to 45 in good health. This receptor chain uses TRBV14 and TRBJ2-3; 12 nucleotides in the junction match TRBD2. Material: naive CD8+ T cells sorted from blood. Explained via the paper, the cell subset or site label denotes: CD45RA+CCR7+. The CDR3 reads CASSQASSGRALPQYF. The bases read TGTGCCAGCAGCCAGGCCTCTAGCGGGAGGGCCTTGCCGCAGTATTTT.